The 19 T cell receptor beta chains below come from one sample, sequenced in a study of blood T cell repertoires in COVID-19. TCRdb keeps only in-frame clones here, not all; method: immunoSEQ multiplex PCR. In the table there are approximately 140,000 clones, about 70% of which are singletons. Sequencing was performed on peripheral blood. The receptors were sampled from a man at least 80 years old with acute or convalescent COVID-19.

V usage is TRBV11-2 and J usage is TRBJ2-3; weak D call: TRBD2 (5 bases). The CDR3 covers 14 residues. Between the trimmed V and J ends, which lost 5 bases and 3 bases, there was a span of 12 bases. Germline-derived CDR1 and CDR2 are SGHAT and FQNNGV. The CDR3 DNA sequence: TGTGCCAGCAGCCGCCGGGGTAGGACAGATACGCAGTATTTT. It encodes CASSRRGRTDTQYF.

This CDR3 reads CASNKNGQGGQPQHF. The CDR3, as DNA: TGTGCCAGCAACAAGAACGGACAGGGAGGACAGCCCCAGCATTTT. The chain uses TRBV6-5 and TRBJ1-5; TRBD1 aligns across 8 bases. The germline V gene has CDR1 MNHEY and CDR2 SVGAGI. The CDR3 runs 15 residues. J was trimmed by 7 bases and V by 7 bases; bases with no gene match: 12.

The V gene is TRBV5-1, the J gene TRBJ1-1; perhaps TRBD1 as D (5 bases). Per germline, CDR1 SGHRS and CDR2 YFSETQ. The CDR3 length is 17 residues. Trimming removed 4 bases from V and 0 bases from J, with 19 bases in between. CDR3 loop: CASSLGGVSGVNTEAFF. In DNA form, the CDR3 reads TGCGCCAGCAGCCTGGGGGGAGTATCAGGTGTGAACACTGAAGCTTTCTTT.

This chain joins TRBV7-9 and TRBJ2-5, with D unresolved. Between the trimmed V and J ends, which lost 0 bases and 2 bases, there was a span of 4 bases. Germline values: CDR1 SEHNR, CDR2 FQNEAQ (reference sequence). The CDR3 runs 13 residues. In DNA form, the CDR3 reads TGTGCCAGCAGCTTAGCTAGACAAGAGACCCAGTACTTC. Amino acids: CASSLARQETQYF.

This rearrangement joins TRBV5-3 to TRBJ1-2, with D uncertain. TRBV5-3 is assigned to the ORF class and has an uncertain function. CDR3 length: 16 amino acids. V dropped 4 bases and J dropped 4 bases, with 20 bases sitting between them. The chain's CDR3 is CARSPSDRRWAYGYTF. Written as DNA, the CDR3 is TGTGCCAGAAGCCCCAGTGACCGAAGATGGGCCTATGGCTACACCTTC.

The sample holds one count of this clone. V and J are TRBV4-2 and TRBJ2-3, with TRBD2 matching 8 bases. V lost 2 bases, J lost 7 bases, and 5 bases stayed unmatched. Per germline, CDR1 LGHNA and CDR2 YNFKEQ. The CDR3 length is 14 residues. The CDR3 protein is CASSQPGGPNTQYF. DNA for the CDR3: TGTGCCAGCAGCCAACCGGGGGGGCCAAATACGCAGTATTTT.

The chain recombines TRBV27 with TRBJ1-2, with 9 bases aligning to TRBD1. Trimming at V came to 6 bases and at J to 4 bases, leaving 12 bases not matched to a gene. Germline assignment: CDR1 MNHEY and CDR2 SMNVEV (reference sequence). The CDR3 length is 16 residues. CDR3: CASRKTGGVRSYGYTF. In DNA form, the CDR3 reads TGTGCCAGCAGGAAGACAGGGGGAGTTCGTTCCTATGGCTACACCTTC.

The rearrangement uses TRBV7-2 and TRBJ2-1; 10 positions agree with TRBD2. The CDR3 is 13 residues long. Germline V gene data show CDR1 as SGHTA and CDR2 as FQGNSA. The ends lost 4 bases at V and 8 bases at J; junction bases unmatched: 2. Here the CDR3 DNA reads TGTGCCAGCAGCTGGACTAGCGGTGATGAGCAGTTCTTC. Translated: CASSWTSGDEQFF.

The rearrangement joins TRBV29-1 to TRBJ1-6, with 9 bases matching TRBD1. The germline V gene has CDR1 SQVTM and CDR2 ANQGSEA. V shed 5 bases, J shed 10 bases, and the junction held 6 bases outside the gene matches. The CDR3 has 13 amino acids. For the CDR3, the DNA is TGCAGCGTTTCACAGGGGGCGAGGTCACCCCTCCACTTT. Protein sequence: CSVSQGARSPLHF.

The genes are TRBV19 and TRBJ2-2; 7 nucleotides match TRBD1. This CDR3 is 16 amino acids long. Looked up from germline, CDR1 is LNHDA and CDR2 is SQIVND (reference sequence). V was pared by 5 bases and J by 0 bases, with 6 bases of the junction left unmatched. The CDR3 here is CASSEDRPTNTGELFF. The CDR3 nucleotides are TGTGCCAGTAGTGAGGACAGGCCAACGAACACCGGGGAGCTGTTTTTT.

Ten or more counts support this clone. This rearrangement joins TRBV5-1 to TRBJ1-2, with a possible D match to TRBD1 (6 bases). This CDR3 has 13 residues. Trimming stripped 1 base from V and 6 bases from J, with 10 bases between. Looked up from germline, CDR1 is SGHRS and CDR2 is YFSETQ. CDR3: CASSLTGNDGYTF. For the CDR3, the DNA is TGCGCCAGCAGCTTGACAGGGAACGATGGCTACACCTTC.

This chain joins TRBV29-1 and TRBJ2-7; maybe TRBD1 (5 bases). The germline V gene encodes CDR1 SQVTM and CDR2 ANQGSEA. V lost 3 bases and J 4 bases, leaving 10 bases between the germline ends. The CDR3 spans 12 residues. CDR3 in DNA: TGCAGCGTTGACGCAGGGTCGTACGAGCAGTACTTC. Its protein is CSVDAGSYEQYF.

The CDR3: CASSYDRNYGYTF. For the CDR3, the DNA is TGTGCCAGCAGTTACGACAGGAACTATGGCTACACCTTC. The rearrangement joins TRBV6-2 or TRBV6-3 to TRBJ1-2; TRBD1 is a possible D gene (6 bases). The germline CDR1 and CDR2 sequences are MNHEY and SVGEGT. Trimming cost V 2 bases and J 2 bases, with 6 bases left between them. The CDR3 length is 13 residues.

As DNA, the CDR3 is TGTGCCAGCTCACCTGGACAGGGGATGAAAGAAGGCTACACCTTC. Protein product: CASSPGQGMKEGYTF. V and J are TRBV18 and TRBJ1-2; TRBD1 matches at 9 bases. V was clipped by 3 bases and J by 8 bases; unmatched bases: 10. Germline-derived CDR1 and CDR2 are KGHSH and LQKENI. The CDR3 covers 15 residues.

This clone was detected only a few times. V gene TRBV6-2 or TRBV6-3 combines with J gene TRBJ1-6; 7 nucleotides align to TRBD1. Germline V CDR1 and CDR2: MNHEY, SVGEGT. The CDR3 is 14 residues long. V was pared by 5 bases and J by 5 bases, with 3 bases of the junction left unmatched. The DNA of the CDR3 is TGTGCCAGCAGTCTTGGACAGGATAATTCACCCCTCCACTTT. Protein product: CASSLGQDNSPLHF.

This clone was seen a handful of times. CDR3 in DNA: TGTGCCAGTAATCGGGACAGCGGCAATCAGCCCCAGCATTTT. Its protein product is CASNRDSGNQPQHF. The gene calls are TRBV19 and TRBJ1-5; 7 bases line up with TRBD1. The germline V gene has CDR1 LNHDA and CDR2 SQIVND (reference sequence). The CDR3 runs to 14 residues. Trimming cost V 7 bases and J 2 bases; bases outside gene matches: 5.

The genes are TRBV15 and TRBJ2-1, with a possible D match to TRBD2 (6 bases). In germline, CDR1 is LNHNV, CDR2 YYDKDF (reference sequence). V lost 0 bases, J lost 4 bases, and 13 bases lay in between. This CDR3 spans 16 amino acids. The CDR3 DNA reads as TGTGCCACCAGCAGAGATTTGGCTAGCGCGTACAATGAGCAGTTCTTC. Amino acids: CATSRDLASAYNEQFF.

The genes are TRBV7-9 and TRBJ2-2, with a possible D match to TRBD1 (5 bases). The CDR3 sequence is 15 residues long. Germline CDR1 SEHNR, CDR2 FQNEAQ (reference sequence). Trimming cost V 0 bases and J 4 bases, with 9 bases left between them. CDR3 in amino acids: CASSLATVATGELFF. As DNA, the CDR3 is TGTGCCAGCAGCTTAGCGACAGTGGCCACCGGGGAGCTGTTTTTT.

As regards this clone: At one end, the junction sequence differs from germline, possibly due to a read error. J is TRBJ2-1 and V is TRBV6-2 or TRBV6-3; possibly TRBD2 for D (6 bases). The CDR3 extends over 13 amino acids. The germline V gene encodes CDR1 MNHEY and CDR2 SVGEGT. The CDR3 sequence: CASGRDSHNEQFF. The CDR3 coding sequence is TGTGCCAGCGGCCGGGACTCCCACAATGAGCAGTTCTTC.